The clone carrying this TCR beta chain was recorded only once. The antigen is unknown. The sample belongs to a study of T cell responses to AZD1222 COVID-19 vaccine. Study-level findings and limits: The study found Spike-specific TCR breadth and depth rose after two AZD1222 doses. Repertoires were obtained only post-peak T cell response. Most donors were white British and more were female, and clonal diversity was possibly underestimated. Among spike-specific TCRs, nearly half reportedly target unmutated variant regions.

TCRdb keeps only in-frame clones here, not all; method: immunoSEQ multiplex PCR. This table has roughly 150,000 clones, approximately 80% appearing once. This CDR3 is 12 amino acids long. The V gene end was trimmed by 6 bases and the J gene end by 16 bases; junction bases not matched to a gene: 10. Looked up from germline, CDR1 is MNHNY and CDR2 is SVGAGI (reference sequence). Sequencing used peripheral blood, obtained on day 0 of AZD1222 vaccination. The receptor comes from an adult in good health. The chain is built from TRBV6-6 and TRBJ1-5, with 9 bases that match TRBD1. CDR3 coding DNA: TGTGCCAGCAGCCCCGGGACAGGGAGCTCTCATTTT. This translates into CASSPGTGSSHF.